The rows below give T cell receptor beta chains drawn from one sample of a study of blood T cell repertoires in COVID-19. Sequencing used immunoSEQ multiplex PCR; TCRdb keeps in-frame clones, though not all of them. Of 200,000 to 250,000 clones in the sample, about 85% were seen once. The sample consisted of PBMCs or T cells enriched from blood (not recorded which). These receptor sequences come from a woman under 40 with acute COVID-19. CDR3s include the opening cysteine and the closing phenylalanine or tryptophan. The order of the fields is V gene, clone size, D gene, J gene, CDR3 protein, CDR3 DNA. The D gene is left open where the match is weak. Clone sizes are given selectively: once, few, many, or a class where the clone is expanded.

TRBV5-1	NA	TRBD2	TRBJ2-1	CASSPAGDWNHEQFF	TGCGCCAGCAGCCCGGCGGGGGATTGGAATCATGAGCAGTTCTTC
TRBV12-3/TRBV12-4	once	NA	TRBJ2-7	CASSSKPSLEQYF	TGTGCCAGCAGTTCTAAGCCTTCCCTCGAGCAGTACTTC
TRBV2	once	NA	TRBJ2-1	CASSPGTYNEQFF	TGTGCCAGCAGCCCCGGGACTTACAATGAGCAGTTCTTC
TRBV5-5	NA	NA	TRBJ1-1	CASSGGLVAFF	TGTGCCAGCAGCGGTGGTTTAGTCGCTTTCTTT
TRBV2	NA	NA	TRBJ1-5	CASSDLGGQPQHF	TGTGCCAGCAGTGATTTAGGGGGACAGCCCCAGCATTTT
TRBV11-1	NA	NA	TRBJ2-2	CASSHRTGQNTGELFF	TGTGCCAGCAGCCATCGCACAGGCCAGAACACCGGGGAGCTGTTTTTT
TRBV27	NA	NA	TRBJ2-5	CASSVALSRIETQYF	TGTGCCAGCAGCGTCGCCCTTAGCCGTATCGAGACCCAGTACTTC
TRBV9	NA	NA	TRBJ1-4	CASSGKTGTNEKLFF	TGTGCCAGCAGCGGGAAGACAGGTACTAATGAAAAACTGTTTTTT
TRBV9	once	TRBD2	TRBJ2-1	CASSGRLAGSYNEQFF	TGTGCCAGCAGCGGCCGACTAGCGGGATCCTACAATGAGCAGTTCTTC
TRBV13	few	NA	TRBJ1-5	CASSKSNQPQHF	TGTGCCAGCAGTAAAAGCAATCAGCCCCAGCATTTT
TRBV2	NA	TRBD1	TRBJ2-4	CASIRGQGVAKNIQYF	TGTGCCAGCATCCGGGGACAGGGCGTTGCCAAAAACATTCAGTACTTC
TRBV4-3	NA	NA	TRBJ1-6	CASSPIGQGGGSPLHF	TGCGCCAGCAGCCCCATCGGTCAGGGAGGGGGTTCACCCCTCCACTTT
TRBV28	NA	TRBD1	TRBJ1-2	CASIQGGYGYTF	TGTGCCAGTATACAGGGGGGATATGGCTACACCTTC
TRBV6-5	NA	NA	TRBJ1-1	CASSYPGIQNTEAFF	TGTGCCAGCAGTTACCCGGGGATTCAAAACACTGAAGCTTTCTTT
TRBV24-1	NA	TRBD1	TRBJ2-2	CATSEQTGAVGELFF	TGTGCCACCAGTGAACAGACAGGGGCGGTCGGGGAGCTGTTTTTT
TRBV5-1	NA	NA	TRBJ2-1	CASTNKLGDEQFF	TGCGCCAGCACTAATAAACTAGGCGATGAGCAGTTCTTC
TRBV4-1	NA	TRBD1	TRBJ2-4	CASSQDRGDLGIQYF	TGCGCCAGCAGCCAGGACAGGGGGGATTTGGGCATTCAGTACTTC
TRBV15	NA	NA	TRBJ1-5	CATSQGLIRNQPQHF	TGTGCCACCAGTCAGGGTCTCATCCGCAATCAGCCCCAGCATTTT
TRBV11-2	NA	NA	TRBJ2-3	CASSSEEGGSATDTQYF	TGTGCCAGCAGCTCAGAGGAGGGGGGGTCGGCCACAGATACGCAGTATTTT
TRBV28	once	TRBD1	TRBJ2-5	CASSLAGDRRQETQYF	TGTGCCAGCAGTTTAGCAGGGGACAGGAGACAAGAGACCCAGTACTTC
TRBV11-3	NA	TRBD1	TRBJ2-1	CASSAGQGLRANNNEQFF	TGTGCCAGCAGCGCGGGACAGGGGCTTAGGGCCAACAACAATGAGCAGTTCTTC
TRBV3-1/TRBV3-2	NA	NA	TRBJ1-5	CASSQGHLSNQPQHF	TGTGCCAGCAGCCAAGGGCACCTTAGCAATCAGCCCCAGCATTTT
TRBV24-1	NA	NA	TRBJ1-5	CATSDSATGNQPQHF	TGTGCCACCAGTGATTCCGCTACAGGGAATCAGCCCCAGCATTTT
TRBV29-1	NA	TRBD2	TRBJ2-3	CSVDAGTIYTQYF	TGCAGCGTTGATGCCGGGACTATCTATACGCAGTATTTT
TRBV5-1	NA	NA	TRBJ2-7	CASSLDRTFREQYF	TGCGCCAGCAGCTTGGACAGGACCTTCCGGGAGCAGTACTTC
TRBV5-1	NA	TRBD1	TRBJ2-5	CASSSGQGARETQYF	TGCGCCAGCAGCTCCGGACAGGGGGCACGGGAGACCCAGTACTTC
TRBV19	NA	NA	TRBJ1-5	CASSTRIGGQFRQPQHF	TGTGCCAGTAGTACCCGGATCGGCGGACAGTTTCGTCAGCCCCAGCATTTT
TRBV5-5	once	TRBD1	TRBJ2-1	CASSFAGQGGYNEQFF	TGTGCCAGCAGCTTTGCGGGACAGGGCGGATACAATGAGCAGTTCTTC
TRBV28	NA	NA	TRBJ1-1	CASRGDFTEAFF	TGTGCCAGCAGGGGGGACTTCACTGAAGCTTTCTTT
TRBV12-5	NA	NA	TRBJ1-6	CASGLKGIWNSPLHF	TGTGCTAGTGGTTTGAAGGGGATCTGGAATTCACCCCTCCACTTT
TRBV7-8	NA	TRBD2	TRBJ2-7	CASSALGRGGLEQYF	TGTGCCAGCAGCGCATTGGGGAGGGGCGGCCTCGAGCAGTACTTC
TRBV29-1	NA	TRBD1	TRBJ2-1	CSVHATGGLYNEQFF	TGCAGCGTACACGCGACAGGGGGCCTCTACAATGAGCAGTTCTTC
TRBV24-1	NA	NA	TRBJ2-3	CATSDLLEPAPADTQYF	TGTGCCACCAGTGATTTGCTAGAGCCGGCCCCCGCAGATACGCAGTATTTT
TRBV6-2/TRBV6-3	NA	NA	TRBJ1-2	CASSYRQGDYGYTF	TGTGCCAGCAGTTATAGGCAGGGCGACTATGGCTACACCTTC
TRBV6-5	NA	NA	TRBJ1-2	CAIQAQINYGYTF	TGTGCCATCCAGGCTCAGATTAACTATGGCTACACCTTC
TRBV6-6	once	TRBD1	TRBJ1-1	CASSRPPGQGSPGAFF	TGTGCCAGCAGCCGACCTCCGGGACAGGGGAGCCCAGGGGCTTTCTTT
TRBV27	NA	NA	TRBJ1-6	CASRQGQRGNSPLHF	TGTGCCAGCAGGCAGGGGCAGAGGGGTAATTCACCCCTCCACTTT
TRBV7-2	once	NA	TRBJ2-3	CASSQDTSTDTQYF	TGTGCCAGCAGCCAAGACACTAGCACAGATACGCAGTATTTT
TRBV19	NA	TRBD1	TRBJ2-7	CASSQYRGSYEQYF	TGTGCCAGTAGTCAATACAGGGGCTCCTACGAGCAGTACTTC
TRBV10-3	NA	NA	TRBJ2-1	CAISQEESRDEQFF	TGTGCCATCAGTCAGGAGGAAAGTAGGGATGAGCAGTTCTTC
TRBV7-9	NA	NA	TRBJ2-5	CASSRPTGLQETQYF	TGTGCCAGCAGCCGACCGACAGGATTACAAGAGACCCAGTACTTC
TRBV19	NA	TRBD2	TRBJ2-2	CASSITSGSTSVDTGELFF	TGTGCCAGTAGTATAACTAGCGGGAGCACCTCGGTCGACACCGGGGAGCTGTTTTTT